Described below is a single T cell receptor beta chain sequence and its context. This entry belongs to a study of blood T cell repertoires in COVID-19. About the study: Sites in the United States, Italy and Spain provided acute and convalescent COVID-19 samples.

Recruited during active infection, patients (from Seattle) were subsequently followed longitudinally. The germline V and J ends were trimmed by 4 bases and 6 bases, with 14 bases remaining between them. The CDR3 has 14 residues. In germline, CDR1 is KGHDR, CDR2 SFDVKD. The repertoire was sequenced with immunoSEQ multiplex PCR; TCRdb's copy has only in-frame clones and lacks some. The sample gives 180,000 or so clones, roughly 88% of which show up once; 5.5% to 8% is in the top ten. Sequences were obtained from peripheral blood. This rearrangement joins TRBV24-1 to TRBJ1-2; D possibly corresponds to TRBD1 (6 bases). The sequence derives from a woman aged 40 to 50 with COVID-19, enrolled during active disease. The CDR3 DNA reads TGTGCCACCAGTGACACAGGGAGAGAAGATGGCTACACCTTC. It encodes CATSDTGREDGYTF.